The present T cell receptor beta chain was sequenced within a study of blood T cell repertoires in COVID-19. On the study more broadly: Samples representing acute and convalescent COVID-19 were sourced from the United States, Italy and Spain. Sample material is recorded as cDNA or gDNA derived from T cells, B-cell-depleted T cells, or PBMCs.

As handled by the study authors: Researchers report that nucleated cell counts were estimated from reference gene primer amplification. TCRdb keeps only in-frame clones here, not all; method: immunoSEQ multiplex PCR. V and J calls and clone size are as listed in that table; D and trimming were resolved from the DNA. The profile shows approximately 150,000 clones, 89% of them singletons. Germline loops: CDR1 SGHAT, CDR2 FQNNGV. Trimming cost V 1 base and J 4 bases, with 17 bases left between them. The CDR3 has 16 amino acids. The receptor was isolated from a human donor in a cohort sampled during active COVID-19. The chain is built from TRBV11-2 and TRBJ2-7; TRBD2 might be the D (6 bases). Sequenced: peripheral blood. The CDR3 loop is CASSLGLTREPYEQYF. CDR3 DNA sequence: TGTGCCAGCAGCTTAGGACTGACTAGAGAACCGTACGAGCAGTACTTC.